These T cell receptor beta chains were read from a single sample in a study of beta chain features in type 1 diabetes. TCRdb's copy holds only in-frame clones and misses some; the assay was immunoSEQ multiplex PCR. The sample records 900,000 or so clones, 15% to 20% being singletons. The source material was naive CD4+ T cells from blood. Receptor source: a young woman in good health. The CDR3 runs from the conserved cysteine through the conserved F or W. D genes are given only for firm matches. Some rows have no size entry. The others give once, few or many, or a class for an expanded clone.

abundance | d_gene | j_gene | v_gene | len | CDR3aa | CDR3nt
NA | TRBD2 | TRBJ2-1 | TRBV18 | 16 | CASSPIGSGSINEQFF | TGTGCCAGCTCTCCTATCGGAAGCGGGAGTATTAATGAGCAGTTCTTC
few | NA | TRBJ2-1 | TRBV6-8 | 15 | CASSYLTMSVNEQFF | TGTGCCAGCAGTTACCTCACAATGTCGGTCAATGAGCAGTTCTTC
few | NA | TRBJ2-7 | TRBV6-6 | 12 | CASRGGTYEQYF | TGTGCCAGCAGGGGAGGTACCTACGAGCAGTACTTC
NA | NA | TRBJ2-2 | TRBV7-9 | 14 | CASTLEAFTGELFF | TGTGCCAGCACCTTGGAGGCCTTCACCGGGGAGCTGTTTTTT
few | NA | TRBJ1-4 | TRBV25-1 | 12 | CASRDLNEKLFF | TGTGCCAGCCGGGACCTTAATGAAAAACTGTTTTTT
few | TRBD2 | TRBJ2-1 | TRBV29-1 | 17 | CSVVRSFGTSRYNEQFF | TGCAGCGTTGTTAGGTCGTTCGGGACTAGCAGATACAATGAGCAGTTCTTC
NA | NA | TRBJ2-1 | TRBV2 | 14 | CASSALRAYNEQFF | TGTGCCAGCAGCGCCCTTAGAGCCTACAATGAGCAGTTCTTC
NA | NA | TRBJ2-3 | TRBV7-3 | 13 | CASSVASTDTQYF | TGTGCCAGCAGCGTCGCTAGCACAGATACGCAGTATTTT
few | NA | TRBJ2-2 | TRBV4-3 | 13 | CASSPTFSGELFF | TGCGCCAGCAGCCCCACTTTCTCCGGGGAGCTGTTTTTT
few | NA | TRBJ2-3 | TRBV29-1 | 16 | CSVDRPSIKDADTQYF | TGCAGCGTTGACCGGCCAAGTATTAAGGACGCAGATACGCAGTATTTT
many | NA | TRBJ1-2 | TRBV28 | 11 | CATGPIYGYTF | TGTGCCACCGGCCCCATCTATGGCTACACCTTC
NA | NA | TRBJ2-1 | TRBV4-2 | 17 | CASSQEGKTRTNNEQFF | TGTGCCAGCAGCCAAGAAGGGAAGACCCGGACAAACAATGAGCAGTTCTTC
few | NA | TRBJ2-7 | TRBV7-2 | 13 | CASSGVFGYEQYF | TGTGCCAGCAGCGGTGTCTTCGGCTACGAGCAGTACTTC
NA | TRBD2 | TRBJ2-3 | TRBV7-3 | 16 | CASSLALAGGTDTQYF | TGTGCCAGCAGCTTAGCGCTAGCGGGAGGCACAGATACGCAGTATTTT
few | TRBD1 | TRBJ2-1 | TRBV4-3 | 15 | CASSPRLRQGNEQFF | TGCGCCAGCAGCCCCCGCCTCAGACAGGGGAATGAGCAGTTCTTC
NA | NA | TRBJ1-1 | TRBV5-1 | 14 | CASSSTRVGTEAFF | TGCGCCAGCAGCTCGACCAGGGTGGGGACTGAAGCTTTCTTT
NA | TRBD1 | TRBJ2-7 | TRBV28 | 12 | CASSRQGYEQYF | TGTGCCAGCAGTCGACAGGGCTACGAGCAGTACTTC
few | NA | TRBJ1-1 | TRBV7-2 | 14 | CASSLARFVGKAFF | TGTGCCAGCAGCTTAGCGCGATTCGTGGGTAAGGCTTTCTTT
NA | NA | TRBJ2-1 | TRBV5-1 | 14 | CASSLAGADNEQFF | TGCGCCAGCAGCTTGGCCGGCGCAGACAATGAGCAGTTCTTC
few | TRBD1 | TRBJ2-1 | TRBV7-2 | 14 | CASSLDRVYNEQFF | TGTGCCAGCAGCCTTGACAGGGTCTACAATGAGCAGTTCTTC
NA | TRBD2 | TRBJ2-1 | TRBV28 | 15 | CASSPGLAGGNEQFF | TGTGCCAGCAGCCCCGGACTAGCAGGCGGCAATGAGCAGTTCTTC
few | NA | TRBJ2-1 | TRBV11-2 | 14 | CASGSSNAYNEQFF | TGTGCCAGCGGCTCTAGCAACGCCTACAATGAGCAGTTCTTC
few | TRBD2 | TRBJ2-2 | TRBV4-3 | 16 | CASRTLAGVNTGELFF | TGCGCCAGCAGAACACTAGCGGGAGTAAATACCGGGGAGCTGTTTTTT
NA | TRBD2 | TRBJ2-1 | TRBV5-4 | 17 | CASRFSYLAGGSNEQFF | TGTGCCAGCAGGTTTTCTTACTTAGCGGGAGGTAGCAATGAGCAGTTCTTC
few | NA | TRBJ2-1 | TRBV5-1 | 16 | CASSLAGGASYNEQFF | TGCGCCAGCAGCTTGGCCGGAGGGGCATCCTACAATGAGCAGTTCTTC
few | TRBD2 | TRBJ2-7 | TRBV10-3 | 14 | CAIRQRESSYEQYF | TGTGCCATCAGACAGCGGGAGTCCTCCTACGAGCAGTACTTC
few | NA | TRBJ1-1 | TRBV29-1 | 12 | CSVSRPVGEAFF | TGCAGCGTCTCCCGTCCGGTGGGTGAAGCTTTCTTT
few | NA | TRBJ2-4 | TRBV7-2 | 11 | CASSHSSRWYF | TGTGCCAGCAGCCATTCCTCCCGGTGGTACTTC
NA | NA | TRBJ2-5 | TRBV5-1 | 15 | CASSSGKTRQETQYF | TGCGCCAGCAGCTCGGGGAAGACTCGACAAGAGACCCAGTACTTC
few | NA | TRBJ1-1 | TRBV15 | 13 | CATSIGGHTEAFF | TGTGCCACCAGCATAGGCGGGCACACTGAAGCTTTCTTT
NA | NA | TRBJ2-7 | TRBV28 | 15 | CASSHTSTGSHEQYF | TGTGCCAGCAGCCACACATCAACAGGGTCCCACGAGCAGTACTTC
few | NA | TRBJ1-4 | TRBV10-3 | 15 | CAISESRGAGEKLFF | TGTGCCATCAGTGAGTCACGGGGGGCTGGGGAAAAACTGTTTTTT
few | TRBD2 | TRBJ2-7 | TRBV7-2 | 16 | CASSLGPAGGRNEQYF | TGTGCCAGCAGCTTAGGCCCAGCGGGAGGGAGAAACGAGCAGTACTTC
NA | TRBD2 | TRBJ2-1 | TRBV15 | 16 | CATSRAGLAAYNEQFF | TGTGCCACCAGCAGAGCGGGACTAGCGGCCTACAATGAGCAGTTCTTC
NA | TRBD2 | TRBJ2-1 | TRBV7-6 | 17 | CASSLAPGLAGGNEQFF | TGTGCCAGCAGCTTAGCCCCGGGACTAGCGGGGGGGAATGAGCAGTTCTTC
NA | NA | TRBJ2-4 | TRBV18 | 13 | CASSPSGTIIQYF | TGTGCCAGCTCACCTTCCGGGACAATCATTCAGTACTTC
few | TRBD1 | TRBJ1-2 | TRBV7-9 | 12 | CASSWDSYGYTF | TGTGCCAGCAGCTGGGACAGCTATGGCTACACCTTC
NA | NA | TRBJ2-7 | TRBV18 | 14 | CASAQGTTDYEQYF | TGTGCCAGCGCCCAAGGTACAACCGACTACGAGCAGTACTTC
NA | TRBD2 | TRBJ2-1 | TRBV6-1 | 15 | CASSPGTSGYNEQFF | TGTGCCAGCAGTCCCGGGACTAGCGGGTACAATGAGCAGTTCTTC
NA | TRBD2 | TRBJ2-7 | TRBV5-1 | 16 | CASTKTTSGSLYEQYF | TGCGCCAGCACAAAAACGACTAGCGGGAGTCTCTACGAGCAGTACTTC
NA | TRBD1 | TRBJ2-4 | TRBV28 | 16 | CASSPRQGQAKNIQYF | TGTGCCAGCAGTCCCCGACAGGGGCAAGCCAAAAACATTCAGTACTTC
few | TRBD2 | TRBJ2-1 | TRBV5-1 | 16 | CASSLGGSGSYNEQFF | TGCGCCAGCAGCTTGGGCGGGAGTGGCTCCTACAATGAGCAGTTCTTC